The clone carrying this TCR beta chain was recorded only once. The V and J ends lost 4 bases and 8 bases, in that order; junction bases with no gene match: 11. The CDR3 sequence is 16 residues long. Germline V gene lookup returns CDR1 MNHEY and CDR2 SMNVEV (reference sequence). RNA totalling 0.5 to 1 ug underwent reverse transcription with random hexamers. Amplification of TCR beta CDR3 was carried out by immunoSEQ multiplex PCR, which covered 54 Vbeta and 13 Jbeta segments. One entry per CDR3 protein results from TCRdb running MiXCR on the immunoSEQ multiplex PCR reads. This table has over 100,000 distinct CDR3 sequences, roughly 90% appearing once. The source of the sample is a study of CD8 T cells in Susac syndrome.

The TCR originated in a human donor in good health. What was sequenced was CD8+ T cells from PBMCs. The chain recombines TRBV27 with TRBJ2-1; 10 nucleotides line up with TRBD1. CDR3 sequence (DNA): TGTGCCAGCAGTTCCTCCTTGACAGGGGGCTGGGATGAGCAGTTCTTC. Its translation: CASSSSLTGGWDEQFF.